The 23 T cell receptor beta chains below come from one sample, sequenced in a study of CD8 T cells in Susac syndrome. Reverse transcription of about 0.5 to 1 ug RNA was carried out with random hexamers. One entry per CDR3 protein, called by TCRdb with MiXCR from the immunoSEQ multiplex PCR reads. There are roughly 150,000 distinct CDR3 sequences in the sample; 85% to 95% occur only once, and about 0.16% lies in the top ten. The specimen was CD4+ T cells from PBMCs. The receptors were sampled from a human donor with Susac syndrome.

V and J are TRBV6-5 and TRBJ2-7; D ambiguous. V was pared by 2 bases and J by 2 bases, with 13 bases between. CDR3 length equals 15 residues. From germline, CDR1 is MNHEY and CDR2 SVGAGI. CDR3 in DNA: TGTGCCAGCAGTTACGACCCGACTCGGACCTACGAGCAGTACTTC. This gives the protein CASSYDPTRTYEQYF.

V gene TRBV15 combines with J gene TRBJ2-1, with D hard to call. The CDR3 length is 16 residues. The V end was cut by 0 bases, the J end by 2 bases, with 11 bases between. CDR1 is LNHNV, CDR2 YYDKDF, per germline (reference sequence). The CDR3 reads CATSRDTQPPYNEQFF. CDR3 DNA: TGTGCCACCAGCAGAGATACACAACCGCCCTACAATGAGCAGTTCTTC.

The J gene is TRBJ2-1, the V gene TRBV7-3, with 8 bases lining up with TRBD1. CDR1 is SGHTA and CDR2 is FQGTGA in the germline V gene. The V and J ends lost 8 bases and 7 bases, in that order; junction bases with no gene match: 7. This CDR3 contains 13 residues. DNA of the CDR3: TGTGCCAGCGGGCAGGGGGCGGTAAATGAGCAGTTCTTC. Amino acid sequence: CASGQGAVNEQFF.

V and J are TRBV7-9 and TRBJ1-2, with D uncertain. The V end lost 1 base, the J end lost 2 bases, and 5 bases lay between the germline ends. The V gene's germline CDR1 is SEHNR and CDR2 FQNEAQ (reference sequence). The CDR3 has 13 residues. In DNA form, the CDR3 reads TGTGCCAGCAGCTTAGGCGTAAACTATGGCTACACCTTC. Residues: CASSLGVNYGYTF.

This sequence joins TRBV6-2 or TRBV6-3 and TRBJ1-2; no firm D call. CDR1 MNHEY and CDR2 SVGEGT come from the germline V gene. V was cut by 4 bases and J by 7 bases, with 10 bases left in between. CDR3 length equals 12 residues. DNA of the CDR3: TGTGCCAGCAGTTCCCTTCTGGTTGGCTACACCTTC. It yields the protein CASSSLLVGYTF.

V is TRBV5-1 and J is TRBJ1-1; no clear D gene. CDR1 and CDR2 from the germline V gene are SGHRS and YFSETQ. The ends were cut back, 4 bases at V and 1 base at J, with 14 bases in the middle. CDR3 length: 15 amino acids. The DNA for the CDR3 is TGCGCCAGCAGCCCCAGGTTGGGCAAGAACACTGAAGCTTTCTTT. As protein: CASSPRLGKNTEAFF. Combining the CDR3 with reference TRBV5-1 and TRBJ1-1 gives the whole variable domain KAGVTQTPRYLIKTRGQQVTLSCSPISGHRSVSWYQQTPGQGLQFLFEYFSETQRNKGNFPGRFSGRQFSNSRSEMNVSTLELGDSALYLCASSPRLGKNTEAFFGQGTRLTVV.

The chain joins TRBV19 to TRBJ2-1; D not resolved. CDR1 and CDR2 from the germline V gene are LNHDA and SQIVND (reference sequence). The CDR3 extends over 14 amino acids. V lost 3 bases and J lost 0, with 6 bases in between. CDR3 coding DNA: TGTGCCAGTAGTATCGTGGGCTCCTACAATGAGCAGTTCTTC. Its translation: CASSIVGSYNEQFF. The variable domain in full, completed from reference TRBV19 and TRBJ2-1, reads DGGITQSPKYLFRKEGQNVTLSCEQNLNHDAMYWYRQDPGQGLRLIYYSQIVNDFQKGDIAEGYSVSREKKESFPLTVTSAQKNPTAFYLCASSIVGSYNEQFFGPGTRLTVL.

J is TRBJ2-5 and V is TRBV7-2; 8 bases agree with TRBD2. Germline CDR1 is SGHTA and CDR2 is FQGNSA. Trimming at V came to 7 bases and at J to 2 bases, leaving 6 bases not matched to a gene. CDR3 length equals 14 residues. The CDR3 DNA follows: TGTGCCAGCACCCCACTAGCGGTTCAAGAGACCCAGTACTTC. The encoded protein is CASTPLAVQETQYF.

In DNA, the CDR3 is TGTGCCAGCAGCCAAGATCTTGGGAGTAACGTGGAGACCCAGTACTTC. Translation gives CASSQDLGSNVETQYF. V is TRBV3-1 and J is TRBJ2-5, with a possible D match to TRBD2 (5 bases). Germline V gene lookup returns CDR1 LGHDT and CDR2 YNNKEL (reference sequence). The CDR3 has 16 residues. Trimming stripped 0 bases from V and 5 bases from J, with 16 bases between.

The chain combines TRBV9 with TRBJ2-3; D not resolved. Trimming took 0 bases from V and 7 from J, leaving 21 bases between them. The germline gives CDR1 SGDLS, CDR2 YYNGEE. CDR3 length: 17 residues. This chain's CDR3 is CASSVVAAPPEANTQYF. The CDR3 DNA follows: TGTGCCAGCAGCGTAGTGGCAGCACCACCAGAGGCGAATACGCAGTATTTT.

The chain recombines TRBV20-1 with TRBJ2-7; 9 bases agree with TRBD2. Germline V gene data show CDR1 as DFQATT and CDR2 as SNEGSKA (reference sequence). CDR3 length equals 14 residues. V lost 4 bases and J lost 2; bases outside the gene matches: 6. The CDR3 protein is CSAITGTSTYEQYF. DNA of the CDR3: TGCAGTGCTATAACCGGGACTAGCACCTACGAGCAGTACTTC.

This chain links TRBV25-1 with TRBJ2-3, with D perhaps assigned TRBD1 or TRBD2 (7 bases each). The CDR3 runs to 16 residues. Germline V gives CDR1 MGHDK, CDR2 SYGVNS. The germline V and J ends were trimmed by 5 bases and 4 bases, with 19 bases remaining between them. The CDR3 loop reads CASSSGGAESADTQYF. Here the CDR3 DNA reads TGTGCCAGCAGTTCAGGGGGGGCCGAATCGGCAGATACGCAGTATTTT.

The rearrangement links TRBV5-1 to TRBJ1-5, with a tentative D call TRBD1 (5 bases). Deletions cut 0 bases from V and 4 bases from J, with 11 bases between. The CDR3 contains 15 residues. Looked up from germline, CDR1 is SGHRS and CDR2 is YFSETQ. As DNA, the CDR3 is TGCGCCAGCAGCTTGGAACGGGGCCCTAATCAGCCCCAGCATTTT. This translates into CASSLERGPNQPQHF.

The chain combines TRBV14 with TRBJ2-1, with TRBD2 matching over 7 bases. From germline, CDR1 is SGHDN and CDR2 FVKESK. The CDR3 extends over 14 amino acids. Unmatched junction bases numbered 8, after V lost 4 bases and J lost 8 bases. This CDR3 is CASSRDYATDEQFF. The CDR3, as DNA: TGTGCCAGCAGCCGGGACTACGCTACCGATGAGCAGTTCTTC.

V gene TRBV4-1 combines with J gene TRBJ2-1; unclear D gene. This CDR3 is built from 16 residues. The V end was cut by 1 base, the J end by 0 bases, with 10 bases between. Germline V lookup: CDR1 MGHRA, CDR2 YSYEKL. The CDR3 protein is CASSQVGRSSYNEQFF. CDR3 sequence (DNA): TGCGCCAGCAGCCAAGTTGGACGCTCCTCCTACAATGAGCAGTTCTTC.

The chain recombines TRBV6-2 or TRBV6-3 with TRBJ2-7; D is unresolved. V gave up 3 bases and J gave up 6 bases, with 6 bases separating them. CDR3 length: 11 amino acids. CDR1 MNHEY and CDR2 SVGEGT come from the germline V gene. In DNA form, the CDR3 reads TGTGCCAGCAGTTATGCCTCCGAGCAGTACTTC. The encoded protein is CASSYASEQYF.

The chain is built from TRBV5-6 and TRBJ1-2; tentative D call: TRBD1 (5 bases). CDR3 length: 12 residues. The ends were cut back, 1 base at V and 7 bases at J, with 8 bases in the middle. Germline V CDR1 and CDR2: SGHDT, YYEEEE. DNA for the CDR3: TGTGCCAGCAGCTTGTGGGGGATTGGCTACACCTTC. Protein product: CASSLWGIGYTF.

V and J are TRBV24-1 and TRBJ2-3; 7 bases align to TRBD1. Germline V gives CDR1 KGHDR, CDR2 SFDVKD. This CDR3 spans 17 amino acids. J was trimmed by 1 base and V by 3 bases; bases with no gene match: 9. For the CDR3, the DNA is TGTGCCACCAGTGATCCCCGAGACAGGGTTCGCACAGATACGCAGTATTTT. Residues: CATSDPRDRVRTDTQYF.

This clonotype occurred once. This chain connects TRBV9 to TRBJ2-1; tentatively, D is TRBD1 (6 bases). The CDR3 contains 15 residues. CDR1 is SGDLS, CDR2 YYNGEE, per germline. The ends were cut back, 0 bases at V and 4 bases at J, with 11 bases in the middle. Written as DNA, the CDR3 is TGTGCCAGCAGCGTAGATCCTAGGGGGTACAATGAGCAGTTCTTC. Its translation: CASSVDPRGYNEQFF.

In DNA, the CDR3 is TGTGCCAGCAGTTTGAGCCTCAGGGAGACCCAGTACTTC. This gives the protein CASSLSLRETQYF. The chain uses TRBV12-3 or TRBV12-4 and TRBJ2-5; D is undetermined. V gave up 3 bases and J gave up 5 bases, with 10 bases separating them. The CDR3 loop spans 13 amino acids.

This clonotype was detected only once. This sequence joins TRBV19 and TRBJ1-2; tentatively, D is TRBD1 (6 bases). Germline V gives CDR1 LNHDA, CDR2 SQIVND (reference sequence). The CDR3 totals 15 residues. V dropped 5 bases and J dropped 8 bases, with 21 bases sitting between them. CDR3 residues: CASSSEGHPSGGYTF. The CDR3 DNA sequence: TGTGCCAGTAGTTCCGAGGGACACCCCTCGGGGGGCTACACCTTC.

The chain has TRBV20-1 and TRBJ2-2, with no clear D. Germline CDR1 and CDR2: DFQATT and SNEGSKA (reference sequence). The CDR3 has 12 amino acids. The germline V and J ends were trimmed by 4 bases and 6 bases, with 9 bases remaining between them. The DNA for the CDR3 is TGCAGTGCTAAAGGGTCGGCCGGGGAGCTGTTTTTT. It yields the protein CSAKGSAGELFF.

In DNA form, the CDR3 reads TGCAGCGTCTTGAGCAGGGGTCGGTCCTACGAGCAGTACTTC. Translating it yields CSVLSRGRSYEQYF. This chain uses TRBV29-1 with TRBJ2-7; possible D gene TRBD1, 6 bases. V dropped 6 bases and J dropped 1 base, with 16 bases sitting between them. The CDR3 totals 14 residues. Germline V CDR1 and CDR2: SQVTM, ANQGSEA.